This T cell receptor beta chain was sequenced for a study of T cells in Graves' hyperthyroidism and ophthalmopathy. Overall study: Peripheral blood collection took place at initial diagnosis, before any treatment.

Germline lookup yields CDR1 MNHNS and CDR2 SASEGT. The trim removed 4 bases at V and 1 base at J, leaving 6 bases unmatched. This CDR3 region has 15 residues. Study-level results: Most thyroid clonotypes that were expanded above 0.001 also turned up in blood.

Researchers amplified the TCR beta CDR3 regions from RNA transcripts. The HTBI primer set was used in a first-round RT-PCR of the TCR CDR3. TCRdb re-derived calls from the multiplex PCR reads in MiXCR, one entry per CDR3 protein. The table lists 300,000 to 450,000 distinct CDR3 sequences, about 18% of them singletons. This clonotype has a count of ten or more. Its cognate antigen is unknown. Input material: blood. The chain employs TRBV6-1 and TRBJ1-1; 7 positions agree with TRBD1. The TCR was taken from a man in his late teens or twenties with Graves' ophthalmopathy. The CDR3 region is CASSVPGQTNTEAFF. DNA of the CDR3: TGTGCCAGCAGTGTTCCGGGACAGACGAACACTGAAGCTTTCTTT.